This T cell receptor beta chain was sequenced during a study of T cells in Graves' hyperthyroidism and ophthalmopathy. Authors of the study amplified TCR beta CDR3 regions from RNA transcripts. The HTBI primer set drove a first-round RT-PCR of the TCR CDR3. One entry per CDR3 protein, called by TCRdb with MiXCR from the multiplex PCR reads. The repertoire holds 300,000 to 450,000 distinct CDR3 sequences, with approximately 15% as singletons. This clonotype was counted ten times or more. Germline CDR1 is MDHEN and CDR2 is SYDVKM. The CDR3 contains 16 residues. J was trimmed by 0 bases and V by 10 bases; bases with no gene match: 11.

This receptor was taken from a woman aged 60-75 years with Graves' hyperthyroidism. The chain carries TRBV28 and TRBJ2-1; 8 bases fit TRBD2. The source material was blood. CDR3 in amino acids: CATKHGRGSSYNEQFF. For the CDR3, the DNA is TGTGCCACTAAACACGGGAGGGGTAGCTCCTACAATGAGCAGTTCTTC.